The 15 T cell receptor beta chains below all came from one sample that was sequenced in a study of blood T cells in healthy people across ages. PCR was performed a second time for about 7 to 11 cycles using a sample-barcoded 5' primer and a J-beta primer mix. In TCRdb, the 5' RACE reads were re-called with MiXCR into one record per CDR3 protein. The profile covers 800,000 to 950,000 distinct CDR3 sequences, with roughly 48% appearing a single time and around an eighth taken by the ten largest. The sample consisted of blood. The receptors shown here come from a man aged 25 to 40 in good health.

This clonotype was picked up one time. The CDR3 region is CASSLIEPNTDTQYF. For the CDR3, the DNA is TGTGCCAGCAGCTTAATTGAACCAAACACAGATACGCAGTATTTT. This sequence joins TRBV11-2 and TRBJ2-3; D not resolved. Trimming removed 2 bases at V and 2 bases at J, with 11 bases between. The CDR3 is made up of 15 amino acids. CDR1 and CDR2 (germline): SGHAT, FQNNGV.

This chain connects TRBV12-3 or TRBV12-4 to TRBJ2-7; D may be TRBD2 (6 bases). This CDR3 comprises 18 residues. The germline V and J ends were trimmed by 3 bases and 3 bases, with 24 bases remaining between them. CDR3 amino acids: CASSLRAGSGPRHYEQYV. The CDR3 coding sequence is TGTGCCAGCAGTTTGCGAGCCGGAAGCGGGCCTCGACACTACGAGCAGTACGTC.

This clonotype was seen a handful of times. The CDR3 DNA reads as TGCGCCAGCAGCCAGGCATACAGGGGTGAACTCGACGAGCAGTACTTC. Encoded protein: CASSQAYRGELDEQYF. This chain joins TRBV4-1 and TRBJ2-7; 7 bases match TRBD1. The V gene end was trimmed by 3 bases and the J gene end by 5 bases; junction bases not matched to a gene: 13. The CDR3 is made up of 16 amino acids. Per germline, CDR1 MGHRA and CDR2 YSYEKL.

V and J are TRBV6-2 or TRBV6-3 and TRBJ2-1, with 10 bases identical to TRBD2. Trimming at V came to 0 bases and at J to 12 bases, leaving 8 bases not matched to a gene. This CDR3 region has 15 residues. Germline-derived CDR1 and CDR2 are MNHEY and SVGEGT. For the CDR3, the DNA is TGTGCCAGCAGTTACTCCAGCGGGGGGGCGTTGGGGCAGTTCTTC. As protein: CASSYSSGGALGQFF.

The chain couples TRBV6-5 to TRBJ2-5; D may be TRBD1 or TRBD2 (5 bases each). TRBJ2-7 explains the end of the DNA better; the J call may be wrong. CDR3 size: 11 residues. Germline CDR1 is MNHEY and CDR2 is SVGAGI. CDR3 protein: CASSWGSEQYF. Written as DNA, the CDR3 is TGTGCCAGCAGCTGGGGGAGCGAGCAGTACTTC.

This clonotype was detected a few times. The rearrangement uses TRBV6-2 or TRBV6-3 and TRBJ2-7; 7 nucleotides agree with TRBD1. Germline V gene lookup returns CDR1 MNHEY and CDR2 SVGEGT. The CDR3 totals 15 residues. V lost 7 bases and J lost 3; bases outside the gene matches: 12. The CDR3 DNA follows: TGTGCCAGCAAGGAGACAGGGAATAAGATCTACGAGCAGTACTTC. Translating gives CASKETGNKIYEQYF.

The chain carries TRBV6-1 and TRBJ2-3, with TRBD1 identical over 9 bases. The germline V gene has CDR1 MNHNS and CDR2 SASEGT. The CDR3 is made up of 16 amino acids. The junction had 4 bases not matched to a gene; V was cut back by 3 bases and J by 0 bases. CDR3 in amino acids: CASSDIGTGSTDTQYF. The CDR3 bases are TGTGCCAGCAGTGATATAGGGACAGGGAGCACAGATACGCAGTATTTT.

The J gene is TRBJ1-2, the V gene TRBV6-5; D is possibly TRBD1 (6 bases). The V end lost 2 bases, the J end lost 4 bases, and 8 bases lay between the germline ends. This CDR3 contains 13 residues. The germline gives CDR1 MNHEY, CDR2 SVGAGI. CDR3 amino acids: CASSYGQSYGYTF. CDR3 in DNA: TGTGCCAGCAGTTACGGACAGTCCTATGGCTACACCTTC.

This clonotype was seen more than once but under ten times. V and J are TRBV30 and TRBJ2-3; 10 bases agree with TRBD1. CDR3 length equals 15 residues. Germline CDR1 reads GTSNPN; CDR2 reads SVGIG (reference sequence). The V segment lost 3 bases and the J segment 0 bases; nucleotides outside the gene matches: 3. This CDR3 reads CAWRTGQGSTDTQYF. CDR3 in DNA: TGTGCCTGGAGAACGGGACAGGGGAGCACAGATACGCAGTATTTT.

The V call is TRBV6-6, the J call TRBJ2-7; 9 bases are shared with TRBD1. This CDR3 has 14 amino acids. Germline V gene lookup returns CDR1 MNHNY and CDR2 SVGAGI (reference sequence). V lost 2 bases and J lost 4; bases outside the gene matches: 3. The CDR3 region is CASSYDRGFYEQYF. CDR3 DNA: TGTGCCAGCAGTTACGACAGGGGGTTTTACGAGCAGTACTTC.

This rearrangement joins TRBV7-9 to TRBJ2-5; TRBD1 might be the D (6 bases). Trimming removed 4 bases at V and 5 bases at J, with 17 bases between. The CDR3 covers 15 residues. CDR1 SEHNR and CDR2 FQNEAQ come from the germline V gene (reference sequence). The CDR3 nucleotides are TGTGCCAGCAGCTCCCCAGGGGCCTCACGGGAGACCCAGTACTTC. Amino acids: CASSSPGASRETQYF.

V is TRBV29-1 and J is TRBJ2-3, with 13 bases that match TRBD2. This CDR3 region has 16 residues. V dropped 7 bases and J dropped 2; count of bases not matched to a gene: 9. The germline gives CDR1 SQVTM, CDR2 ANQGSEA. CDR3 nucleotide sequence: TGCAGCGCCGCTAGGACTAGCGGGGGAGACACAGATACGCAGTATTTT. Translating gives CSAARTSGGDTDTQYF.

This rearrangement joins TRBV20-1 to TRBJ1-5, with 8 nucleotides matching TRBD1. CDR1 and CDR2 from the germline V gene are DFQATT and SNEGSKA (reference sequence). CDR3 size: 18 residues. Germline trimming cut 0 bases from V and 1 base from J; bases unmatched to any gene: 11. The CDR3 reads CSARDVRRNRGSNQPQHF. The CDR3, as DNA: TGCAGTGCTAGAGACGTGAGGAGGAACAGGGGGAGCAATCAGCCCCAGCATTTT.

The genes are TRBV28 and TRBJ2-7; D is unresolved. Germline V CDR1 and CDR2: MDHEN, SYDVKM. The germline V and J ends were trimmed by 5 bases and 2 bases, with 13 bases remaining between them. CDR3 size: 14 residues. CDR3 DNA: TGTGCCAGCAGTCCGTCGGTAGCCACCTACGAGCAGTACTTC. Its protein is CASSPSVATYEQYF.

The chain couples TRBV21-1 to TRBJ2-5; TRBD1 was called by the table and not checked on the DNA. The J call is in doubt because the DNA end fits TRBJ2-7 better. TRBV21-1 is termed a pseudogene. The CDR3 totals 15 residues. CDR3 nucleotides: TGTGCCAGCAGCAAAGACCCGGACAGGATTCCCGAGCAGTACTTC. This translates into CASSKDPDRIPEQYF.